The 8 T cell receptor beta chains below all came from one sample that was sequenced in a study of Ad26.COV2.S vaccination and SARS-CoV-2 variants. This table comes from immunoSEQ multiplex PCR, and its TCRdb copy is limited to in-frame clones, with some not included. The sample shows about 370,000 clones, less than 90% of them seen only once. As to treatment: 15 to 20 received Ad26.COV2.S at low or high dose, single or two shots; about five received placebo; per-sample allocation not given. Samples were taken on day 63 after the first vaccine or placebo injection. The starting material was peripheral blood, obtained in a trial of Ad26.COV2.S vaccine versus placebo. These receptor sequences come from a person between 18 and 60 years old who received the Ad26.COV2.S COVID-19 vaccine or a placebo.

This clone appeared a single time. The chain combines TRBV4-1 with TRBJ1-1; no reliable D call. Germline V gene data show CDR1 as MGHRA and CDR2 as YSYEKL. The CDR3 spans 13 residues. V shed 4 bases and J shed 7 bases, with 13 bases lying between them. The CDR3 here is CASSPSRAFEAFF. The DNA for the CDR3 is TGCGCCAGCAGCCCAAGTCGGGCCTTTGAAGCTTTCTTT.

The chain recombines TRBV27 with TRBJ2-7, with 8 bases matching TRBD1. V shed 8 bases and J 1 base; nucleotides not matched to a gene: 4. CDR1 is MNHEY, CDR2 SMNVEV, per germline (reference sequence). The CDR3 runs to 13 residues. This chain's CDR3 is CASLRQGSYEQYF. CDR3 nucleotides: TGTGCCAGCCTCAGACAGGGGTCCTACGAGCAGTACTTC.

V usage is TRBV4-1 and J usage is TRBJ2-1; 9 nucleotides line up with TRBD2. Trimming removed 0 bases from V and 10 bases from J; junction bases left unmatched: 13. The CDR3 runs 17 residues. Germline V CDR1 and CDR2: MGHRA, YSYEKL. The CDR3 spells CASSQESSGGGAPEQFF. In nucleotides, the CDR3 is TGCGCCAGCAGCCAAGAGAGTTCGGGCGGGGGGGCCCCCGAGCAGTTCTTC.

Remarks on this clone: One end of the junction does not line up with germline, which may come from a read error. V gene TRBV19 combines with J gene TRBJ1-2, with 9 bases identical to TRBD1. The CDR3 loop spans 14 amino acids. Germline assignment: CDR1 LNHDA and CDR2 SQIVND (reference sequence). CDR3 nucleotide sequence: TGTGCCAGTGGAGCTTTACCGGGACAGGGCGCGCTATTCTTC. Protein product: CASGALPGQGALFF.

With respect to this clone: The identical CDR3 is also encoded by other nucleotide sequences in the sample. The V gene is TRBV27, the J gene TRBJ2-7; perhaps TRBD1 as D (5 bases). This CDR3 is 13 amino acids long. The V end was cut by 5 bases, the J end by 3 bases, with 11 bases between. From germline, CDR1 is MNHEY and CDR2 SMNVEV (reference sequence). The CDR3: CASSLGHYYEQYF. The CDR3 nucleotides are TGTGCCAGCAGTCTAGGACATTACTACGAGCAGTACTTC.

The chain has TRBV7-2 and TRBJ2-1; D call uncertain. The CDR3 contains 17 residues. Trimming pared 0 bases from V and 2 bases from J, leaving 14 bases between. Germline V gene lookup returns CDR1 SGHTA and CDR2 FQGNSA. This CDR3 is CASSLALPVGPYNEQFF. The CDR3 coding sequence is TGTGCCAGCAGCTTAGCGCTCCCTGTGGGTCCCTACAATGAGCAGTTCTTC. Looking up the rest from reference TRBV7-2 and TRBJ2-1 gives the full variable domain: GAGVSQSPSNKVTEKGKDVELRCDPISGHTALYWYRQSLGQGLEFLIYFQGNSAPDKSGLPSDRFSAERTGGSVSTLTIQRTQQEDSAVYLCASSLALPVGPYNEQFFGPGTRLTVL.

The J gene is TRBJ1-1, the V gene TRBV7-2; 7 nucleotides line up with TRBD1. CDR1 SGHTA and CDR2 FQGNSA come from the germline V gene. V trimming: 4 bases; J trimming: 7 bases; junction bases outside the gene matches: 9. CDR3 length: 14 amino acids. CDR3 nucleotide sequence: TGTGCCAGCAGCTCCCGACAGGGCTCGAGTGAAGCTTTCTTT. This encodes CASSSRQGSSEAFF.

The chain carries TRBV29-1 and TRBJ2-1, with TRBD1 matching 12 bases. CDR1 is SQVTM and CDR2 is ANQGSEA in the germline V gene. The CDR3 loop spans 15 amino acids. The V segment lost 7 bases and the J segment 8 bases; nucleotides outside the gene matches: 12. The CDR3 nucleotides read TGCAGCGGACGTCCCGGGACAGGGGGCCTCCATGAGCAGTTCTTC. Its protein product is CSGRPGTGGLHEQFF.